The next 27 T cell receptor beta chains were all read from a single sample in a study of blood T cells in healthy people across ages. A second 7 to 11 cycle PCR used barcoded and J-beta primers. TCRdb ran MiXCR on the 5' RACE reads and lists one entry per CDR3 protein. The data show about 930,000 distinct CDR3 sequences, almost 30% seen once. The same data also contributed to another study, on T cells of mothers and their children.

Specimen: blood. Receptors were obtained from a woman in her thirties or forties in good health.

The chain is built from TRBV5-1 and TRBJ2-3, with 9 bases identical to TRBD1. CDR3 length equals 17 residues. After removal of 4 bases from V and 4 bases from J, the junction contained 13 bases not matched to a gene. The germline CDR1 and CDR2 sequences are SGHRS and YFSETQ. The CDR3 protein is CASSPDGGRTGADTQYF. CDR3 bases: TGCGCCAGCAGCCCAGACGGAGGGCGGACAGGGGCAGATACGCAGTATTTT.

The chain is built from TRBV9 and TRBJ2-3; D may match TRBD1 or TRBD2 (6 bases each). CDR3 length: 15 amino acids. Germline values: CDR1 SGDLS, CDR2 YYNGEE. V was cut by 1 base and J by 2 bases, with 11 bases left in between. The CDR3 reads CASSVFGGPTDTQYF. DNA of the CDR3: TGTGCCAGCAGCGTATTTGGGGGGCCCACAGATACGCAGTATTTT.

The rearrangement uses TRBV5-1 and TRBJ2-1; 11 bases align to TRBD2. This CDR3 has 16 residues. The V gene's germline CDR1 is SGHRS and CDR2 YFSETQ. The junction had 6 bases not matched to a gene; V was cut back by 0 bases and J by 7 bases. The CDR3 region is CASSLVPTSGENEQFF. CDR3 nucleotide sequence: TGCGCCAGCAGCTTGGTCCCGACTAGCGGGGAGAATGAGCAGTTCTTC.

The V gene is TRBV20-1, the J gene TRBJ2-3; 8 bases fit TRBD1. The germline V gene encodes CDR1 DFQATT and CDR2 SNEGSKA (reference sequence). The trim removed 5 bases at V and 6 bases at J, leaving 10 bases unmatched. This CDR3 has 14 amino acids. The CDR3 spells CSAESTGGIDTQYF. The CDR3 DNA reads TGCAGTGCTGAGAGTACAGGGGGGATCGATACGCAGTATTTT.

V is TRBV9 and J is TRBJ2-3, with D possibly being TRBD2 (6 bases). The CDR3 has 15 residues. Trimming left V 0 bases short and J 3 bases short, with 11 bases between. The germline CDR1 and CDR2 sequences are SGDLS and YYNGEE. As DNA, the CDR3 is TGTGCCAGCAGCGTAGCGGGCCGGGGGACAGATACGCAGTATTTT. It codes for CASSVAGRGTDTQYF.

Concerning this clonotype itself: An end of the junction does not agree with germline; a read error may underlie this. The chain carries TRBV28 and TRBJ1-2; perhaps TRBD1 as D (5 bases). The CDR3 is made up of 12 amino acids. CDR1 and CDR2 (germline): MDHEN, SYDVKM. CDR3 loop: CASNRPNYGYTF. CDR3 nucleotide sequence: TGTGCTAGCAACAGGCCAAACTATGGCTACACCTTC.

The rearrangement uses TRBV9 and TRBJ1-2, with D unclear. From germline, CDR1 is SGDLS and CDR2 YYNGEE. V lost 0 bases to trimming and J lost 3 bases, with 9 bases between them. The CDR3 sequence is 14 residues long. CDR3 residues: CASSVDANDYGYTF. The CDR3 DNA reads TGTGCCAGCAGCGTAGATGCAAACGACTATGGCTACACCTTC.

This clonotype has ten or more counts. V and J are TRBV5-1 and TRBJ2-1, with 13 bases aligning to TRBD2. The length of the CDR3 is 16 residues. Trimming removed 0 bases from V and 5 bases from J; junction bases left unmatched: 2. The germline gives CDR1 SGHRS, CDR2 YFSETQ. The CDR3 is CASSLATSGGDNEQFF. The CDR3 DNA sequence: TGCGCCAGCAGCTTGGCTACTAGCGGGGGGGACAATGAGCAGTTCTTC. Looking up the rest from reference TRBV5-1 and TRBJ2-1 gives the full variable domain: KAGVTQTPRYLIKTRGQQVTLSCSPISGHRSVSWYQQTPGQGLQFLFEYFSETQRNKGNFPGRFSGRQFSNSRSEMNVSTLELGDSALYLCASSLATSGGDNEQFFGPGTRLTVL.

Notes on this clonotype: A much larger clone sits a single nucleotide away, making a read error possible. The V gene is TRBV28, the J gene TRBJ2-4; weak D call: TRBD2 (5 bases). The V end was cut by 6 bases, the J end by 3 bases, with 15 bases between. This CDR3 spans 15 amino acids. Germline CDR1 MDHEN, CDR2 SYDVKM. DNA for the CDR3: TGTGCCAGCAGGAAGCCGGGGTTGGACAAAAACATTCAGTACTTC. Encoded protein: CASRKPGLDKNIQYF. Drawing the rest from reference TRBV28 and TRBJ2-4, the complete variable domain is DVKVTQSSRYLVKRTGEKVFLECVQDMDHENMFWYRQDPGLGLRLIYFSYDVKMKEKGDIPEGYSVSREKKERFSLILESASTNQTSMYLCASRKPGLDKNIQYFGAGTRLSVL.

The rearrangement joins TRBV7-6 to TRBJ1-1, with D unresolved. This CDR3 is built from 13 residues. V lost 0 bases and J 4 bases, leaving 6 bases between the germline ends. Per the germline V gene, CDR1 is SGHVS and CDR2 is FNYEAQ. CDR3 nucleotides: TGTGCCAGCAGCTTAGCCCTAGCCACTGAAGCTTTCTTT. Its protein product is CASSLALATEAFF.

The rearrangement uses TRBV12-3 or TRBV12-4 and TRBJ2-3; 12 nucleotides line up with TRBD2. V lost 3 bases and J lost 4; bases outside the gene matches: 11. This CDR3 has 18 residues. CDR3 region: CASSLRRLAGVLADTQYF. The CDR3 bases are TGTGCCAGCAGTTTGAGGCGACTAGCGGGAGTTCTTGCAGATACGCAGTATTTT.

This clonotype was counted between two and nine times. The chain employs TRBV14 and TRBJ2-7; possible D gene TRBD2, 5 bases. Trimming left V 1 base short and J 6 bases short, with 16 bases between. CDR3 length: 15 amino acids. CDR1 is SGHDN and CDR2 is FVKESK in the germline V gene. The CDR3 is CASSQARGSVFEQYF. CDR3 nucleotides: TGTGCCAGCAGCCAAGCCCGGGGATCAGTGTTCGAGCAGTACTTC.

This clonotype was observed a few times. This CDR3 reads CASSTTGGRGYTF. The CDR3 DNA follows: TGTGCCAGCAGTACCACAGGGGGCAGGGGCTACACCTTC. The chain links TRBV7-6 to TRBJ1-2; 9 bases match TRBD1. V was pared by 6 bases and J by 8 bases, with 7 bases of the junction left unmatched. There are 13 residues in the CDR3. The germline gives CDR1 SGHVS, CDR2 FNYEAQ.

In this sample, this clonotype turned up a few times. The DNA of the CDR3 is TGTGCCAGCAGCACCCGACCCGGTCGGAATGGGGGGCCCCAGCATTTT. It codes for CASSTRPGRNGGPQHF. V gene TRBV7-2 combines with J gene TRBJ1-5; tentatively, D is TRBD1 (5 bases). V dropped 5 bases and J dropped 9 bases, with 23 bases sitting between them. Germline V gene sequence: CDR1 SGHTA, CDR2 FQGNSA. The CDR3 has 16 residues.

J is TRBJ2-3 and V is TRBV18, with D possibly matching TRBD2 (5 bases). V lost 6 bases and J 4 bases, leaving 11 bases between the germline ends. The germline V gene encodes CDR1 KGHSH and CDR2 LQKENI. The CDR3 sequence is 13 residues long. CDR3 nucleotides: TGTGCCAGCTCTCCTAGCCAGGCAGATACGCAGTATTTT. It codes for CASSPSQADTQYF.

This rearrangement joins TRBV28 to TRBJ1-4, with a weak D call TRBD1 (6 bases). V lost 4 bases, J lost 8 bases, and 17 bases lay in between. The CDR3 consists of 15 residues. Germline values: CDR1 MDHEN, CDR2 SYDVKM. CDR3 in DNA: TGTGCCAGCAGTTACCACGGCGGGCAGGGGGAAAAACTGTTTTTT. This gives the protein CASSYHGGQGEKLFF.

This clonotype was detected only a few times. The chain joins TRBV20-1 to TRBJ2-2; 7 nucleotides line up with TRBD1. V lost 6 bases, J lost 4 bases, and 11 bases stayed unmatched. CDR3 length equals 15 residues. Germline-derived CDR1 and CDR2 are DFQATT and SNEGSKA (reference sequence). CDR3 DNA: TGCAGTGCAAAGAAAGGGGGCGCGAGCACCGGGGAGCTGTTTTTT. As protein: CSAKKGGASTGELFF.

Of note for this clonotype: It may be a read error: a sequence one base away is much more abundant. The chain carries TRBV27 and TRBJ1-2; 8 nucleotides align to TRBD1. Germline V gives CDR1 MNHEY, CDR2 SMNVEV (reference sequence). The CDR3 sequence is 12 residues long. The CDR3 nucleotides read TGTGTCAGCAGTGACAGGGGCTATGGCTACACCTTC. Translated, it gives CVSSDRGYGYTF.

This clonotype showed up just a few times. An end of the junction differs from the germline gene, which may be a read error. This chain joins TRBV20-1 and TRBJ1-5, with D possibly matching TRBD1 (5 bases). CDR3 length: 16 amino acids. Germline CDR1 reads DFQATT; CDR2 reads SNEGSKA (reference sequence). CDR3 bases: TGCAGTACTAGGGGAGACAGAACGTATAGCAATCAGCCCCAGCATTTT. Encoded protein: CSTRGDRTYSNQPQHF.

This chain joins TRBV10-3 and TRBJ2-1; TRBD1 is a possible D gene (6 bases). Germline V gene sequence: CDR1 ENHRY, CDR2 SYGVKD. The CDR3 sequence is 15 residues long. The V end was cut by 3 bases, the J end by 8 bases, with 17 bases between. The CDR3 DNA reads TGTGCCATCAGTGACCCCGTGGGCAGGGGAGATGAGCAGTTCTTC. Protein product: CAISDPVGRGDEQFF.

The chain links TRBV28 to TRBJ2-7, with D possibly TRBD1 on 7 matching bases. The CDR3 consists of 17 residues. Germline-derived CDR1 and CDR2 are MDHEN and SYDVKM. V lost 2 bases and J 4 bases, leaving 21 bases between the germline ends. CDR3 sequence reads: CASSLRSLRQGLYEQYF. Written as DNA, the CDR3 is TGTGCCAGCAGTTTACGAAGCTTACGACAGGGACTGTACGAGCAGTACTTC.

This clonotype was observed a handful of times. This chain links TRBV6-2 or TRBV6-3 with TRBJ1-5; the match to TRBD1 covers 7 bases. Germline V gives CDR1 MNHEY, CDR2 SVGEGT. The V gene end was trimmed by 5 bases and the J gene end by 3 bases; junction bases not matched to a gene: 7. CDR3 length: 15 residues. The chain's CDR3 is CASSPTGLDNQPQHF. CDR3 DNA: TGTGCCAGCAGTCCGACAGGGTTGGACAATCAGCCCCAGCATTTT.

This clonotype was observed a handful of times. The CDR3 protein is CASSLTRDSVEKLFF. The CDR3 DNA reads TGTGCCAGCAGCTTAACCCGGGACAGTGTTGAAAAACTGTTTTTT. The V gene is TRBV7-2, the J gene TRBJ1-4; TRBD1 agrees at 7 bases. Looked up from germline, CDR1 is SGHTA and CDR2 is FQGNSA. V lost 2 bases and J lost 7; bases outside the gene matches: 7. The CDR3 runs 15 residues.

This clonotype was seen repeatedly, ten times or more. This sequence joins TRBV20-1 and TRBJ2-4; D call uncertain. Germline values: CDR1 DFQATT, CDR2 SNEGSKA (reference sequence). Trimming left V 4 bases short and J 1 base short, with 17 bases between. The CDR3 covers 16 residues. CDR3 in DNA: TGCAGTGCTACGGGCAAACTCGGCCTGGCCAAAAACATTCAGTACTTC. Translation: CSATGKLGLAKNIQYF.

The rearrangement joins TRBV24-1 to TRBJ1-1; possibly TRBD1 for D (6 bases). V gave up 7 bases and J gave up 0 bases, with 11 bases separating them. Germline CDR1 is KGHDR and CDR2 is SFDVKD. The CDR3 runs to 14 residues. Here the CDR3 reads CATRETGMNTEAFF. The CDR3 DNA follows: TGTGCCACCAGAGAGACAGGAATGAACACTGAAGCTTTCTTT.

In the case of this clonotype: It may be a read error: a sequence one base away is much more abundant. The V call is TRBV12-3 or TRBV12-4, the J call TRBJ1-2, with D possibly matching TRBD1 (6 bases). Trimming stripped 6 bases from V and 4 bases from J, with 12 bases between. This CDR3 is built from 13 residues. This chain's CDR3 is CASRLGQRYGYTF. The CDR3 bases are TGTGCCAGCAGACTTGGACAGCGCTATGGCTACACCTTC.

CDR3 in DNA: TGTGCCAGCTCACCAGAACTAGCGGGGGGAGAGACCCAGTACTTC. Its protein is CASSPELAGGETQYF. The chain combines TRBV18 with TRBJ2-5; 12 nucleotides agree with TRBD2. J lost 4 bases, V lost 2 bases, and 2 bases had no gene match. Germline V gene lookup returns CDR1 KGHSH and CDR2 LQKENI. The CDR3 is 15 residues long.